This T cell receptor (beta chain) was recovered during a study of PD-1 blockade in classical Hodgkin lymphoma. Notes on the study in general: Diversity in CD4+ TCRs, unlike that measured in CD8+ TCRs, had risen significantly by C4D1. Patients who began taking nivolumab under 1 year after ASCT were left out.

Assay used: immunoSEQ multiplex PCR; TCRdb lists only in-frame clones, some missing. The repertoire holds nearly 100,000 clones, with approximately 88% as singletons. As for this clone: The antigen is not known.

Autologous stem cell transplantation was followed by relapse in every patient, and brentuximab vedotin exposure varied. CDR1 and CDR2 (germline): MNHEY, SMNVEV (reference sequence). The CDR3 is made up of 14 amino acids. Germline trimming cut 6 bases from V and 6 bases from J; bases unmatched to any gene: 7. This clonotype was obtained from a human donor with classical Hodgkin lymphoma. The chain recombines TRBV27 with TRBJ2-2, with TRBD1 matching 7 bases. Sequences were derived from peripheral blood mononuclear cells (PBMCs), sampled at baseline. The CDR3 region has the DNA TGTGCCAGCAGCATAACAGGGGTCCCCGGGGAGCTGTTTTTT. Its protein product is CASSITGVPGELFF.